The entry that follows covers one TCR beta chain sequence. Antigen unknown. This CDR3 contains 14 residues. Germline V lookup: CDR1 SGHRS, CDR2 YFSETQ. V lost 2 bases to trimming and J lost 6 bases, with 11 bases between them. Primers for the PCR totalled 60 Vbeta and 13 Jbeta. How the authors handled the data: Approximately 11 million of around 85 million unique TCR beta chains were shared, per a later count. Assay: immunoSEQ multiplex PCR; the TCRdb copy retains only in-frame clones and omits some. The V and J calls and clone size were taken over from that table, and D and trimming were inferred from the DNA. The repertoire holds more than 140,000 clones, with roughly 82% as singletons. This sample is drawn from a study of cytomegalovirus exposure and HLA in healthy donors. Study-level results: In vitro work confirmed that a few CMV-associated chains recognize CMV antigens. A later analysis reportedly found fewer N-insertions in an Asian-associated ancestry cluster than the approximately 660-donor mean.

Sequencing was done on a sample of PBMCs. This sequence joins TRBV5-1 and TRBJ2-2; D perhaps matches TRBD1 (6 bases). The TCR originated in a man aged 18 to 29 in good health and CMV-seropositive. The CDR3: CASSLTGFAGELFF. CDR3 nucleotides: TGCGCCAGCAGCTTAACAGGGTTCGCCGGGGAGCTGTTTTTT.